Each of the 3 T cell receptor beta chains below was sequenced from the same sample in a study of beta chain features in type 1 diabetes. Of the isolated RNA, all was reverse transcribed, and so the sequenced material was expressed TCRB transcripts. Sequencing was performed with immunoSEQ multiplex PCR; in TCRdb, only in-frame clones are kept and a portion is missing. Here the sample spans 350,000 to 400,000 clones, less than 15% being singletons. The specimen was naive CD4+ T cells from blood. These receptors were obtained from a woman younger than 35 in good health.

The V and J genes are TRBV18 and TRBJ2-7; 7 nucleotides line up with TRBD2. This CDR3 spans 15 amino acids. Trimming removed 0 bases from V and 2 bases from J; junction bases left unmatched: 4. CDR1 and CDR2 from the germline V gene are KGHSH and LQKENI. DNA of the CDR3: TGTGCCAGCTCACCACCGTCTAGCGGAGCCTACGAGCAGTACTTC. Its protein is CASSPPSSGAYEQYF.

This clone was found a few times. V and J are TRBV30 and TRBJ2-1, with D possibly being TRBD2 (7 bases). This CDR3 has 13 amino acids. From germline, CDR1 is GTSNPN and CDR2 SVGIG (reference sequence). Trimming took off 2 bases at V and 7 bases at J, with 12 bases between the two ends. CDR3: CAWSSGTRNEQFF. DNA of the CDR3: TGTGCCTGGAGTAGCGGGACACGAAATGAGCAGTTCTTC.

The V and J genes are TRBV7-2 and TRBJ2-1, with 8 bases lining up with TRBD2. J lost 5 bases, V lost 6 bases, and 9 bases had no gene match. Germline-derived CDR1 and CDR2 are SGHTA and FQGNSA. This CDR3 contains 15 residues. The CDR3 coding sequence is TGTGCCAGCAGTTACGGGAGGGCCGTAAACAATGAGCAGTTCTTC. Translated, it gives CASSYGRAVNNEQFF.